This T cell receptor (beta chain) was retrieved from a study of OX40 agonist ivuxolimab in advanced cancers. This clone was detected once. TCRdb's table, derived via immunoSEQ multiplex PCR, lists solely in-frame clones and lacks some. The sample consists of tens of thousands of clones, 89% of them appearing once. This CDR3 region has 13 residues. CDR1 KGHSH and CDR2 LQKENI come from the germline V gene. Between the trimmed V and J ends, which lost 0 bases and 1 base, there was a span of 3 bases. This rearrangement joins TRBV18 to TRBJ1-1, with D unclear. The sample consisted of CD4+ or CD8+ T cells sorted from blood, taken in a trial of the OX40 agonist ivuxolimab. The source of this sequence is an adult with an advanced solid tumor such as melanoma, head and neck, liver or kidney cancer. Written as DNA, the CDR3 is TGTGCCAGCTCACCACCCGAGAACACTGAAGCTTTCTTT. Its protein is CASSPPENTEAFF.